Listed below are T cell receptor beta chains from one sample, sequenced in a study of blood T cells in healthy people across ages. TCRdb redid the calling of the 5' RACE reads with MiXCR, one entry per CDR3 protein. The table has fewer than 800,000 distinct CDR3 sequences, more than 40% seen once; the top ten hold around a third. Source material: blood. The receptors come from a woman in her sixties in good health. The CDR3 runs from the conserved cysteine through the conserved F or W. Fields, in order: clone size, J gene, D gene, V gene, CDR3 DNA, CDR3 protein. A D gene is named only where the DNA matches it firmly. The listing skips clone size in some rows; elsewhere it reads once, few, many or a size class.

>few|TRBJ1-6|TRBD1|TRBV27
TGTGCCAGCAGCACCAGGGGGCGAGAGTCACCCCTCCACTTT
CASSTRGRESPLHF
>many|TRBJ1-1|.|TRBV7-9
TGTGCCAGCAGCTTATCCTCGGGGGGCGTCAAAGAAGCTTTCTTT
CASSLSSGGVKEAFF
>few|TRBJ1-4|TRBD1|TRBV20-1
TGCAGTGTCGTCGACAGGGAGTATCGTGAAAAACTGTTTTTT
CSVVDREYREKLFF
>once|TRBJ1-4|.|TRBV11-2
TGTGCCAGCAGCTTGGGGACAACTTTTGCAACTAATGAAAAACTGTTTTTT
CASSLGTTFATNEKLFF
>.|TRBJ2-3|.|TRBV11-3
TGTGCCAGCAGCTTCCACAGGACAGAAGGGGATACGCAGTATTTT
CASSFHRTEGDTQYF
>.|TRBJ2-6|.|TRBV27
TGTGCCAGCAGTGTAGGAGCTGGGGCCAACGTCCTGACTTTC
CASSVGAGANVLTF
>.|TRBJ2-6|.|TRBV7-2
TGTGCCAGCAGCCCTCTCCACTCTGGGGCCAACGTCCTGACTTTC
CASSPLHSGANVLTF
>.|TRBJ2-7|.|TRBV6-2/TRBV6-3
TGTGCCAGCAGTTGGGACACCGGGTCCTCCTACGAGCAGTACTTC
CASSWDTGSSYEQYF
>.|TRBJ1-4|.|TRBV11-2
TGTGCCAGCAGCTCAGTATGGGGAACTAATGAAAAACTGTTTTTT
CASSSVWGTNEKLFF
>once|TRBJ2-7|TRBD2|TRBV20-1
TGCAGTGCTAGAGAAACAGGGGCAGGATTAGCGGGAGCCTACGAGCAGTACTTC
CSARETGAGLAGAYEQYF
>.|TRBJ1-5|.|TRBV5-6
TGTGCCAGCAGCCAGGGACCTGATCAGCCCCAGCATTTT
CASSQGPDQPQHF
>few|TRBJ2-4|.|TRBV29-1
TGCAGCGTTGAGGGGGTAGCCAAAAACATTCAGTACTTC
CSVEGVAKNIQYF
>.|TRBJ2-1|TRBD2|TRBV20-1
TGCAGTGCTAGAGATTGGGTAGCGGGGCCCAGGGAGCAGTTCTTC
CSARDWVAGPREQFF
>few|TRBJ1-2|TRBD1|TRBV4-2
TGTGCCAGCAGCTACCAGCCGGGACAGGGGTATGGCTACACCTTC
CASSYQPGQGYGYTF
>many|TRBJ2-5|.|TRBV9
TGTGCCAGCAGCGTAGATGGGGGGGAGACCCAGTACTTC
CASSVDGGETQYF
>many|TRBJ2-5|.|TRBV18
TGTGCCAGCAGCGCCCAAGAGACCCAGTACTTC
CASSAQETQYF
>.|TRBJ1-4|.|TRBV4-3
TGCGCCAGCAGCCACAACCCCGGGGGCATTGAGGAGGATGAAAAACCGTTTTTT
CASSHNPGGIEEDEKPFF
>.|TRBJ2-3|.|TRBV20-1
TGCAGTGCTAGGATAGGGGTGAGGGCCATGGGGGATACGCAGTATTTT
CSARIGVRAMGDTQYF
>.|TRBJ1-3|.|TRBV6-6
TGTGCCAGCAGCTTAGACAGCTCCTCTGGAAACACCATATATTTT
CASSLDSSSGNTIYF
>.|TRBJ2-5|.|TRBV20-1
TGCAGTGCCCCCCACGGAACCTTCAATATGTACCAAGAGACCCAGTACTTC
CSAPHGTFNMYQETQYF
>.|TRBJ2-3|TRBD2|TRBV20-1
TGCAGTGCTAGTCTGACTAGCGGGAGGGCAGATACGCAGTATTTT
CSASLTSGRADTQYF
>.|TRBJ2-1|TRBD2|TRBV7-2
TGTGCCAGCAGCTTACCCGAAGTGACTAGCGGGAGGGCCAATGAGCAGTTCTTC
CASSLPEVTSGRANEQFF
>.|TRBJ2-3|.|TRBV7-9
TGTGCCAGCAGCTTAGCAGCCCTCCTCGGGGATACGCAGTATTTT
CASSLAALLGDTQYF
>few|TRBJ1-5|.|TRBV24-1
TGTGCCACCAGTAGCAGTTTCAATCAGCCCCAGCATTTT
CATSSSFNQPQHF
>once|TRBJ2-7|.|TRBV28
TGTGCCAGCAGTTTCCGACGGATGTCCTACGAGCAGTACTTC
CASSFRRMSYEQYF
>.|TRBJ2-1|TRBD2|TRBV29-1
TGCAGCGTTGCCGCTAGCGGGGGATACAATGAGCAGTTCTTC
CSVAASGGYNEQFF
>few|TRBJ2-7|.|TRBV4-3
TGCGCCAGCAGCCAAGTTAGGGTGAGCTACGAGCAGTACTTC
CASSQVRVSYEQYF
>.|TRBJ2-4|.|TRBV20-1
TGCAGTGCGACGGGACTCACGGACGTGCAGTACTTC
CSATGLTDVQYF
>.|TRBJ2-1|TRBD2|TRBV15
TGTGCCACCAGCCGAACTTCATGGACTAGCGGGAACAATGAGCAGTTCTTC
CATSRTSWTSGNNEQFF
>.|TRBJ1-4|.|TRBV7-2
TGTGCCAGCACCCTAACGATTAACAGGTTAAATGAAAAACTGTTTTTT
CASTLTINRLNEKLFF
>.|TRBJ2-1|TRBD2|TRBV20-1
TGCAGTGCTAAGAGCGGACTAGCGGGAACCTACAATGAGCAGTTCTTC
CSAKSGLAGTYNEQFF
>.|TRBJ2-7|.|TRBV20-1
TGCAGCGCATTTTGGGCAAACTCCTACGAGCAGTACTTC
CSAFWANSYEQYF
>.|TRBJ2-5|TRBD1|TRBV7-7
TGTGCCAGCAGCCAAGACAGGGGAGTTACTCAGACCCAGTACTTC
CASSQDRGVTQTQYF
>.|TRBJ2-1|.|TRBV29-1
TGCAGCGTTGAAGATGTGGGGGGAGGGCAGTTCTTC
CSVEDVGGGQFF
>.|TRBJ1-2|.|TRBV7-2
TGTGCCAGCAGCCGGCAGGCAGTTCGGTACACCTTC
CASSRQAVRYTF
>few|TRBJ2-7|.|TRBV7-2
TGTGCCAGCAGCGTTAGGGGTAGGAAGAACAATGAGCAGTACTTC
CASSVRGRKNNEQYF
>.|TRBJ1-1|.|TRBV5-1
TGCGCCAGCAGCCCAAGACCGCAGGGCGAAAACACTGAAGCTTTCTTT
CASSPRPQGENTEAFF